This TCR beta chain derives from a study of blood T cell repertoires in COVID-19. Study details: Some COVID-19 samples were acute and others convalescent; all came from the United States, Italy and Spain. In each case, the material was cDNA or gDNA derived from T cells, B-cell-depleted T cells, or PBMCs.

Libraries were prepared by immunoSEQ multiplex PCR; TCRdb keeps only in-frame clonotypes and omits some of them. In the table there are 81,000 or so clones, around 92% of which are singletons. The sequenced sample was peripheral blood. The receptor comes from a woman aged 55-69 years with active COVID-19.

Here the CDR3 DNA reads TGTGCCAGCATGACAGGGGGGGCCGGGGAGCTGTTTTTT. Residues: CASMTGGAGELFF. The chain carries TRBV2 and TRBJ2-2; 9 nucleotides match TRBD1. The CDR3 is made up of 13 amino acids. V lost 7 bases and J lost 6; bases outside the gene matches: 3. Germline V CDR1 and CDR2: SNHLY, FYNNEI.